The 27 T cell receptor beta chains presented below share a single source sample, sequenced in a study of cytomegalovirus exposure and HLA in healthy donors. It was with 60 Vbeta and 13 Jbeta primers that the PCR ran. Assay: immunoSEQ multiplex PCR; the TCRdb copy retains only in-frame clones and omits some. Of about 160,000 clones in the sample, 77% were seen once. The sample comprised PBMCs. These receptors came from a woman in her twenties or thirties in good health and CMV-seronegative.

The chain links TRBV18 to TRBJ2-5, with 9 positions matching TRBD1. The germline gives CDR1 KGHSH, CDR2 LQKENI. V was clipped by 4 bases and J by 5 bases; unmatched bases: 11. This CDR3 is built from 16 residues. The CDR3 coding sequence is TGTGCCAGCTCACTCCAGACCTCCGGGACAGGGGAGACCCAGTACTTC. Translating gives CASSLQTSGTGETQYF.

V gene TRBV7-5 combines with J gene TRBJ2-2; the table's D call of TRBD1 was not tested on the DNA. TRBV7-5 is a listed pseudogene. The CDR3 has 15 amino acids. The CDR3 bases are TGTGTCAGAGGGGAACTGGACAGGGGTGCCGGGGAGCTGTTTTTT. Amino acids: CVRGELDRGAGELFF.

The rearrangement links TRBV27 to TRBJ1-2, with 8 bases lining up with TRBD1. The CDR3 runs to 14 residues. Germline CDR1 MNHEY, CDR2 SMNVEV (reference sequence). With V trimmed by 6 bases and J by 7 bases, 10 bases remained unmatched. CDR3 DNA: TGTGCCAGCAGCCCTAACCAGGGGGCGTTTGGCTACACCTTC. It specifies CASSPNQGAFGYTF.

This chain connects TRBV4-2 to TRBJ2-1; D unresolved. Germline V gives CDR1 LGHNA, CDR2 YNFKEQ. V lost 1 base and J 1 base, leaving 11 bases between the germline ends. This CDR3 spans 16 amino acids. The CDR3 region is CASSQGLERSYNEQFF. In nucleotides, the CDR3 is TGTGCCAGCAGCCAAGGTCTAGAAAGGTCCTACAATGAGCAGTTCTTC.

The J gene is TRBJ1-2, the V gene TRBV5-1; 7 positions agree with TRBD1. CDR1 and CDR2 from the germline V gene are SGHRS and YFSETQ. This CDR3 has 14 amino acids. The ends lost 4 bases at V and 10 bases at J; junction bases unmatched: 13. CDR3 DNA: TGCGCCAGCAGCCCGCAGAAGGGGGCGGATGTCTACACCTTC. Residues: CASSPQKGADVYTF.

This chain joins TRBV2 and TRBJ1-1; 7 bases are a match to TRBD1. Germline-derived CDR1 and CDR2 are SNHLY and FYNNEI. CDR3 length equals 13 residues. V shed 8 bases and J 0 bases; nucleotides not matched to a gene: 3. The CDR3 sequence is CASGGQMNTEAFF. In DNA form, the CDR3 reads TGTGCCAGCGGGGGACAGATGAACACTGAAGCTTTCTTT.

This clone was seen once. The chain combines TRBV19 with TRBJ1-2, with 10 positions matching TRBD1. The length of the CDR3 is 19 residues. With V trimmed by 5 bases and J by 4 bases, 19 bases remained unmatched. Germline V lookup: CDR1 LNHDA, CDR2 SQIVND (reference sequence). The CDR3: CASSSAQTGGVFLAYGYTF. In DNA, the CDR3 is TGTGCCAGTAGTTCTGCCCAGACAGGGGGCGTCTTTTTGGCCTATGGCTACACCTTC.

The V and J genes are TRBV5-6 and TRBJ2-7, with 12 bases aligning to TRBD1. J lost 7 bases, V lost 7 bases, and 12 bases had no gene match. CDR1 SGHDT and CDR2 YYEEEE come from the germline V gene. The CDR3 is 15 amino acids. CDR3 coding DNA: TGTGCCAGCCGGAGTCCGGGACAGGGGGCGGGAGAGCAGTACTTC. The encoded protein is CASRSPGQGAGEQYF. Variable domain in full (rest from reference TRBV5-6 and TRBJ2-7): DAGVTQSPTHLIKTRGQQVTLRCSPKSGHDTVSWYQQALGQGPQFIFQYYEEEERQRGNFPDRFSGHQFPNYSSELNVNALLLGDSALYLCASRSPGQGAGEQYFGPGTRLTVT.

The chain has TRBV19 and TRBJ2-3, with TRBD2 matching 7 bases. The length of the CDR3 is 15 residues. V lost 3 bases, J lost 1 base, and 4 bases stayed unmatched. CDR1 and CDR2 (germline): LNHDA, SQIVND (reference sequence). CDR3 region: CASSMSAGGTDTQYF. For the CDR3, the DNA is TGTGCCAGTAGTATGAGTGCGGGGGGCACAGATACGCAGTATTTT.

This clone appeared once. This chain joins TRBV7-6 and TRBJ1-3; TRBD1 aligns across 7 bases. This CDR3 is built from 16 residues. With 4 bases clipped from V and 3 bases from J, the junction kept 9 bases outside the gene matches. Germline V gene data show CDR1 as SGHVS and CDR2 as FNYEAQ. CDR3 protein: CASSSPTGKSGNTIYF. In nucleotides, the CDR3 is TGTGCCAGCAGCTCCCCGACAGGGAAGAGTGGAAACACCATATATTTT.

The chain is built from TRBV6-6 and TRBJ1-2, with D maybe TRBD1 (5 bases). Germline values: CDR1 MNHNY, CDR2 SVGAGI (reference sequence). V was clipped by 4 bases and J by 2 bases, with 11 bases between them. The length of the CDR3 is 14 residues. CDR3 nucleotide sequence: TGTGCCAGCAGTTTTATCCAGGGAAACTATGGCTACACCTTC. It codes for CASSFIQGNYGYTF.

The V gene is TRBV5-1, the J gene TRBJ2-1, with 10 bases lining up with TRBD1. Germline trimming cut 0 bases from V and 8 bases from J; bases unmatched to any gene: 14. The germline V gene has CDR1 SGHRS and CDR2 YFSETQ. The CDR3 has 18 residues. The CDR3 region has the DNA TGCGCCAGCAGCTTGGTTCCTTTGCGGGACAGGGGTACTCATGAGCAGTTCTTC. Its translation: CASSLVPLRDRGTHEQFF.

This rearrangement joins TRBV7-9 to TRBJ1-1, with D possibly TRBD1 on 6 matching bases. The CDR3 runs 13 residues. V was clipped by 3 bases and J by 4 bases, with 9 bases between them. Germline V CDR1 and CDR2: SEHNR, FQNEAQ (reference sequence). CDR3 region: CASSFTGPTEAFF. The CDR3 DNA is TGTGCCAGCAGCTTTACAGGGCCCACTGAAGCTTTCTTT. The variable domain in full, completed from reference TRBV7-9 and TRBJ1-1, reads DTGVSQNPRHKITKRGQNVTFRCDPISEHNRLYWYRQTLGQGPEFLTYFQNEAQLEKSRLLSDRFSAERPKGSFSTLEIQRTEQGDSAMYLCASSFTGPTEAFFGQGTRLTVV.

CDR3 bases: TGTGCCAGCAGCTTCCAGGGGGCAAACTATGGCTACACCTTC. This gives the protein CASSFQGANYGYTF. This chain connects TRBV5-5 to TRBJ1-2; the match to TRBD1 covers 8 bases. The V gene's germline CDR1 is SGHKS and CDR2 YYEKEE (reference sequence). Trimming at V came to 2 bases and at J to 2 bases, leaving 2 bases not matched to a gene. The CDR3 is made up of 14 amino acids. The full variable domain, completed using reference TRBV5-5 and TRBJ1-2, is DAGVTQSPTHLIKTRGQQVTLRCSPISGHKSVSWYQQVLGQGPQFIFQYYEKEERGRGNFPDRFSARQFPNYSSELNVNALLLGDSALYLCASSFQGANYGYTFGSGTRLTVV.

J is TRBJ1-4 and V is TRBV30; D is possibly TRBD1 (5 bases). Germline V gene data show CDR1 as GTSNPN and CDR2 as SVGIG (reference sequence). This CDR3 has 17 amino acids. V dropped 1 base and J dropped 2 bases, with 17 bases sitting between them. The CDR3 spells CAWSADVWGTTNEKLFF. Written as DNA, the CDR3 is TGTGCCTGGAGTGCCGACGTTTGGGGCACGACTAATGAAAAACTGTTTTTT. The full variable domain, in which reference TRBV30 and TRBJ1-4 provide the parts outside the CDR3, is SQTIHQWPATLVQPVGSPLSLECTVEGTSNPNLYWYRQAAGRGLQLLFYSVGIGQISSEVPQNLSASRPQDRQFILSSKKLLLSDSGFYLCAWSADVWGTTNEKLFFGSGTQLSVL.

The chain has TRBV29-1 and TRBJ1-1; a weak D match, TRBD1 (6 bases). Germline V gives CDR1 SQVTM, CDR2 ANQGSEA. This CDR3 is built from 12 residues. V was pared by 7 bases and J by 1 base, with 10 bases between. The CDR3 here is CSATDRNTEAFF. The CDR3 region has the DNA TGCAGCGCCACGGACAGGAACACTGAAGCTTTCTTT.

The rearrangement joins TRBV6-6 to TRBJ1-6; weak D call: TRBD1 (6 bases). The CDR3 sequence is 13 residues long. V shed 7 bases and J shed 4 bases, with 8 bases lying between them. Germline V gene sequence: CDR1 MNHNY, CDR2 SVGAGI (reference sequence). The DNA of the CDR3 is TGTGCCAGCATCGACAGGTATAATTCACCCCTCCACTTT. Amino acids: CASIDRYNSPLHF.

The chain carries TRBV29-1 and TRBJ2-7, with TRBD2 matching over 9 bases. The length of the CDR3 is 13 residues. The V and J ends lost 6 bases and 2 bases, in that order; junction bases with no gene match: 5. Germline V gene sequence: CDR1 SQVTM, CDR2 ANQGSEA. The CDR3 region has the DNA TGCAGCGTCCTGAGCGGGGGGACCTACGAGCAGTACTTC. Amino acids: CSVLSGGTYEQYF.

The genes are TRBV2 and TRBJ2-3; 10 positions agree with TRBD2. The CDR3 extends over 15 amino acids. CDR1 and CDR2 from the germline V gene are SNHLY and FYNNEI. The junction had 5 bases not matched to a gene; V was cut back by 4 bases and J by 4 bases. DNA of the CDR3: TGTGCCAGCAGTGGAAGCGGGGGGGCATCAGATACGCAGTATTTT. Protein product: CASSGSGGASDTQYF.

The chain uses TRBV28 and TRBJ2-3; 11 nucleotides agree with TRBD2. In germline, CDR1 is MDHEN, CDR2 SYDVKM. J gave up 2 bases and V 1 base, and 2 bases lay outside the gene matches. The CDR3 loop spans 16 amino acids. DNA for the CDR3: TGTGCCAGCAGTTTATTACTAGCGGGGGTCACAGATACGCAGTATTTT. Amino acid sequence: CASSLLLAGVTDTQYF.

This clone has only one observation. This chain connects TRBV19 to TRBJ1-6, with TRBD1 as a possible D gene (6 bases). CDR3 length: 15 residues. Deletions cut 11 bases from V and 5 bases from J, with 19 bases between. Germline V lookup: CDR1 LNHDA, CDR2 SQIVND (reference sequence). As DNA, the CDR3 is TGTGCCGCGAGGGGGGGGTTTAATGATAATTCACCCCTCCACTTT. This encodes CAARGGFNDNSPLHF. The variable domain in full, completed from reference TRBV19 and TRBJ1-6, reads DGGITQSPKYLFRKEGQNVTLSCEQNLNHDAMYWYRQDPGQGLRLIYYSQIVNDFQKGDIAEGYSVSREKKESFPLTVTSAQKNPTAFYLCAARGGFNDNSPLHFGNGTRLTVT.

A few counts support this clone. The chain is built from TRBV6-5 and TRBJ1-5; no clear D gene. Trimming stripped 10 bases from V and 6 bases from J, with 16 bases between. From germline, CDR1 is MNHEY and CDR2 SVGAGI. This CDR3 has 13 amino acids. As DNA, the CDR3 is TGTGCCACCCATTACAGAGCAGGTCAGCCCCAGCATTTT. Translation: CATHYRAGQPQHF.

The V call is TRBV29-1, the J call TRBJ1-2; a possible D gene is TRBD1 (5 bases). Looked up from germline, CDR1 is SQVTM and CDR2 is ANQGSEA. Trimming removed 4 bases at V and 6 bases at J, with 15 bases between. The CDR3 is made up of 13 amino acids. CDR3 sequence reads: CSVGEGALDGYTF. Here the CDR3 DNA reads TGCAGCGTTGGTGAAGGGGCGCTTGATGGCTACACCTTC.

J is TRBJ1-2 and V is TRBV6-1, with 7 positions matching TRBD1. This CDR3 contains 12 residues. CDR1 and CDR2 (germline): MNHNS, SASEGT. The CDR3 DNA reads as TGTGCGGGGACAGCCGATAACTATGGCTACACCTTC. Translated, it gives CAGTADNYGYTF.

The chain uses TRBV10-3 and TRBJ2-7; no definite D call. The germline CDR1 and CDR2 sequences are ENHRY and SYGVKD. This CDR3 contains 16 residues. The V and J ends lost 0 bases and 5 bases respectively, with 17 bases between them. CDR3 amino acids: CAISESTRYPRDEQYF. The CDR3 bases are TGTGCCATCAGTGAGTCGACTCGCTACCCCCGAGACGAGCAGTACTTC.

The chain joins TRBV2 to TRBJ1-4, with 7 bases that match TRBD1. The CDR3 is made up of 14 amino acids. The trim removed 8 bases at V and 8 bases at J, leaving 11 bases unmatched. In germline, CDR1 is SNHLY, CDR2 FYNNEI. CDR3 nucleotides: TGTGCCAGCGGGAGACAGGGCGGGAACGAAAAACTGTTTTTT. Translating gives CASGRQGGNEKLFF.

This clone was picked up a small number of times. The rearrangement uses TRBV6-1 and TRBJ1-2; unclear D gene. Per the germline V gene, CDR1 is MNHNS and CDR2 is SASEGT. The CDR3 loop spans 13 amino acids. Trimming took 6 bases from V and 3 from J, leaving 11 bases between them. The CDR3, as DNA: TGTGCCAGCAGGACAAACACGGACTATGGCTACACCTTC. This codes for CASRTNTDYGYTF.